This is a list of T cell receptor beta chains from one sample in a study of cytomegalovirus exposure and HLA in healthy donors. Assay: immunoSEQ multiplex PCR; the TCRdb copy retains only in-frame clones and omits some. The repertoire consists of about 200,000 clones, with about nine tenths occurring once and the leading ten covering 1.5% to 2.5%. The sequenced sample was PBMCs. Source of these receptors: a woman under 30 in good health and CMV-seropositive. Both conserved end residues are part of each CDR3. The order of the fields is V gene, D gene, J gene, clone size, CDR3 DNA, CDR3 protein. The D gene is left open where the match is weak. A clone size is listed for some rows: how often the clone was seen (once, few, many), or a class if it is expanded.

v_gene: TRBV5-5
d_gene: TRBD1
j_gene: TRBJ2-7
abundance: few
CDR3nt: TGTGCCAGCAGCCGGTGGGACAGGGGATCCTACGAGCAGTACTTC
CDR3aa: CASSRWDRGSYEQYF

v_gene: TRBV5-1
d_gene: -
j_gene: TRBJ2-5
abundance: -
CDR3nt: TGCGCCAGCAGCTTGGACGGCAGGGGAGGGGAGACCCAGTACTTC
CDR3aa: CASSLDGRGGETQYF

v_gene: TRBV27
d_gene: TRBD2
j_gene: TRBJ2-1
abundance: -
CDR3nt: TGTGCCAGCAGTCTCGGGACTAGCGGGTACAATGAGCAGTTCTTC
CDR3aa: CASSLGTSGYNEQFF

v_gene: TRBV6-1
d_gene: -
j_gene: TRBJ1-2
abundance: -
CDR3nt: TGTGCCAGCAGTGGAGAGGGATTCGTGACTGACTACACCTTC
CDR3aa: CASSGEGFVTDYTF

v_gene: TRBV2
d_gene: -
j_gene: TRBJ2-7
abundance: -
CDR3nt: TGTGCCAGCAGTGAATTTCGAGACAGCCCGTACTTC
CDR3aa: CASSEFRDSPYF

v_gene: TRBV28
d_gene: -
j_gene: TRBJ1-3
abundance: -
CDR3nt: TGTGCCAGCCGCCGCGCCGGGGCTGGAAACACCATATATTTT
CDR3aa: CASRRAGAGNTIYF

v_gene: TRBV11-2
d_gene: -
j_gene: TRBJ2-3
abundance: once
CDR3nt: TGTGCCAGCAGCTTAGGAGCTAGCGCGTTCACAGATACGCAGTATTTT
CDR3aa: CASSLGASAFTDTQYF

v_gene: TRBV6-6
d_gene: -
j_gene: TRBJ2-1
abundance: -
CDR3nt: TGTGCCAGCAGCAAGCGGACCAATGAGCAGTTCTTC
CDR3aa: CASSKRTNEQFF

v_gene: TRBV19
d_gene: -
j_gene: TRBJ1-1
abundance: -
CDR3nt: TGTGCCAGTCAAACAGGGACCACTGAAGCTTTCTTT
CDR3aa: CASQTGTTEAFF

v_gene: TRBV9
d_gene: -
j_gene: TRBJ1-2
abundance: -
CDR3nt: TGTGCCAGCAGCGTAGGAATCCAGGGAGGAGATGGCTACACCTTC
CDR3aa: CASSVGIQGGDGYTF

v_gene: TRBV4-1
d_gene: TRBD2
j_gene: TRBJ2-7
abundance: -
CDR3nt: TGCGCCAGCAGCCAACGGGGACTAGCGGGAGATTTTAGCTACGAGCAGTACTTC
CDR3aa: CASSQRGLAGDFSYEQYF

v_gene: TRBV9
d_gene: -
j_gene: TRBJ1-1
abundance: -
CDR3nt: TGTGCCAGCAGCGTAGATACAGGTTTGAACACTGAAGCTTTCTTT
CDR3aa: CASSVDTGLNTEAFF

v_gene: TRBV6-5
d_gene: TRBD2
j_gene: TRBJ2-3
abundance: -
CDR3nt: TGTGCCAGCAGCCATACTAGCGGGAGCGGAGATACGCAGTATTTT
CDR3aa: CASSHTSGSGDTQYF

v_gene: TRBV13
d_gene: -
j_gene: TRBJ1-1
abundance: -
CDR3nt: TGTGCCAGCAGCTTAACTGACACTGAAGCTTTCTTT
CDR3aa: CASSLTDTEAFF

v_gene: TRBV6-5
d_gene: -
j_gene: TRBJ2-7
abundance: -
CDR3nt: TGTGCCAGCAGTTCCCGCCCGGGTATATCAAACTACGAGCAGTACTTC
CDR3aa: CASSSRPGISNYEQYF

v_gene: TRBV5-6
d_gene: TRBD1
j_gene: TRBJ2-1
abundance: -
CDR3nt: TGTGCCAGCAGCTTTGGGACAGGGGGCCCCAATGAGCAGTTCTTC
CDR3aa: CASSFGTGGPNEQFF

v_gene: TRBV15
d_gene: TRBD1
j_gene: TRBJ2-7
abundance: -
CDR3nt: TGTGCCACCAGCTCCAGGACAGGGGGCCGAGAGCAGTACTTC
CDR3aa: CATSSRTGGREQYF

v_gene: TRBV4-1
d_gene: -
j_gene: TRBJ2-3
abundance: -
CDR3nt: TGCGCCAGCAGCCAATTCTATCAGGGCCGCACAGATACGCAGTATTTT
CDR3aa: CASSQFYQGRTDTQYF

v_gene: TRBV7-9
d_gene: TRBD1
j_gene: TRBJ2-7
abundance: few
CDR3nt: TGTGCCAGCAGCCGGGACAGGGGGGCCTACGAGCAGTACTTC
CDR3aa: CASSRDRGAYEQYF

v_gene: TRBV16
d_gene: -
j_gene: TRBJ1-5
abundance: -
CDR3nt: TGTGCCAGCAGCCAATCCGCGGAGGGGAATCAGCCCCAGCATTTT
CDR3aa: CASSQSAEGNQPQHF

v_gene: TRBV10-1
d_gene: -
j_gene: TRBJ2-1
abundance: -
CDR3nt: TGCGCCAGCAGTGAGTCGGCGGGATCTAATGAGCAGTTCTTC
CDR3aa: CASSESAGSNEQFF

v_gene: TRBV27
d_gene: -
j_gene: TRBJ2-3
abundance: many
CDR3nt: TGTGCCTCTTACGGAGGGGATCTGGGTACGCAGTATTTT
CDR3aa: CASYGGDLGTQYF

v_gene: TRBV28
d_gene: TRBD2
j_gene: TRBJ2-2
abundance: -
CDR3nt: TGTGCCAGCAGTTTAAGCGGGAGGGGCAATGGCGGGGAGCTGTTTTTT
CDR3aa: CASSLSGRGNGGELFF

v_gene: TRBV27
d_gene: TRBD2
j_gene: TRBJ2-1
abundance: -
CDR3nt: TGTGCCAGCAGTGACGGGGGGGGTAACCAGTTCTTC
CDR3aa: CASSDGGGNQFF

v_gene: TRBV18
d_gene: -
j_gene: TRBJ2-2
abundance: few
CDR3nt: TGTGCCAGCTCACCCCCTTGGGGGGAGTCCGACACCGGGGAGCTGTTTTTT
CDR3aa: CASSPPWGESDTGELFF

v_gene: TRBV29-1
d_gene: TRBD1
j_gene: TRBJ1-1
abundance: -
CDR3nt: TGCAGGCGACAGGGTGGGGGCACTGAAGCTTTCTTT
CDR3aa: CRRQGGGTEAFF

v_gene: TRBV27
d_gene: -
j_gene: TRBJ1-1
abundance: -
CDR3nt: TGTGCCAGCAGTTTATCAGGGGTTTGGACTGAAGCTTTCTTT
CDR3aa: CASSLSGVWTEAFF

v_gene: TRBV4-1
d_gene: TRBD1
j_gene: TRBJ2-1
abundance: -
CDR3nt: TGCGCCAGCAGCCAGCCGGGACAGGATATTTACAATGAGCAGTTCTTC
CDR3aa: CASSQPGQDIYNEQFF

v_gene: TRBV5-1
d_gene: -
j_gene: TRBJ1-4
abundance: -
CDR3nt: TGCGCCAGCAGCTTGGTAGCAGGGGATGAAAAACTGTTTTTT
CDR3aa: CASSLVAGDEKLFF

v_gene: TRBV5-1
d_gene: TRBD1
j_gene: TRBJ1-4
abundance: -
CDR3nt: TGCGCCAGCAGCTTACAGGGGGCTCCAACTAATGAAAAACTGTTTTTT
CDR3aa: CASSLQGAPTNEKLFF

v_gene: TRBV4-1
d_gene: -
j_gene: TRBJ1-1
abundance: -
CDR3nt: TGCGCCAGCAGCCAAGAACCCGCGGGGGTCACTGAAGCTTTCTTT
CDR3aa: CASSQEPAGVTEAFF

v_gene: TRBV7-9
d_gene: TRBD2
j_gene: TRBJ2-5
abundance: -
CDR3nt: TGTGCCAGCAGCTTGGGGGAGGGACTTCAAGAGACCCAGTACTTC
CDR3aa: CASSLGEGLQETQYF

v_gene: TRBV9
d_gene: TRBD1
j_gene: TRBJ1-5
abundance: -
CDR3nt: TGTGCCAGCAGCGGGGGACAGGGGGAATATCAGCCCCAGCATTTT
CDR3aa: CASSGGQGEYQPQHF

v_gene: TRBV10-1
d_gene: TRBD2
j_gene: TRBJ2-3
abundance: -
CDR3nt: TGCGCCAGCAGTGTCCTAGCGGTCCAAGATACGCAGTATTTT
CDR3aa: CASSVLAVQDTQYF

v_gene: TRBV28
d_gene: TRBD2
j_gene: TRBJ2-7
abundance: -
CDR3nt: TGTGCCACTGGGAGGGGTTACGAGCAGTACTTC
CDR3aa: CATGRGYEQYF

v_gene: TRBV30
d_gene: TRBD1
j_gene: TRBJ1-1
abundance: few
CDR3nt: TGTGCCTGGAGGGACAGGGTGAACACTGAAGCTTTCTTT
CDR3aa: CAWRDRVNTEAFF

v_gene: TRBV19
d_gene: TRBD1
j_gene: TRBJ1-5
abundance: -
CDR3nt: TGTGCCAGTAGTACGGACAGGGGGTACAATCAGCCCCAGCATTTT
CDR3aa: CASSTDRGYNQPQHF

v_gene: TRBV7-9
d_gene: -
j_gene: TRBJ1-2
abundance: -
CDR3nt: TGTGCCAGCAGCTCTCCCTGGACTGACGTCCTGGGCTACACCTTC
CDR3aa: CASSSPWTDVLGYTF

v_gene: TRBV4-1
d_gene: TRBD2
j_gene: TRBJ2-2
abundance: -
CDR3nt: TGCGCCAGCAGCCCGGCTAGCGGGAACACCGGGGAGCTGTTTTTT
CDR3aa: CASSPASGNTGELFF

v_gene: TRBV27
d_gene: TRBD1
j_gene: TRBJ2-3
abundance: -
CDR3nt: TGTGCCAGCAGCACAGGGGGCACAGATACGCAGTATTTT
CDR3aa: CASSTGGTDTQYF

v_gene: TRBV4-1
d_gene: TRBD1
j_gene: TRBJ1-1
abundance: -
CDR3nt: TGCGCCAGCAGCCAAGGGCAGGGACAGTCGAACACTGAAGCTTTCTTT
CDR3aa: CASSQGQGQSNTEAFF

v_gene: TRBV25-1
d_gene: -
j_gene: TRBJ1-1
abundance: -
CDR3nt: TGTGCCAGCAGTGACTATTCGAGGAACACTGAAGCTTTCTTT
CDR3aa: CASSDYSRNTEAFF

v_gene: TRBV6-6
d_gene: -
j_gene: TRBJ2-3
abundance: -
CDR3nt: TGTGCCAGCTCAATGGAGGGTGATACGCAGTATTTT
CDR3aa: CASSMEGDTQYF

v_gene: TRBV7-3
d_gene: TRBD2
j_gene: TRBJ2-7
abundance: -
CDR3nt: TGTGCCAGCAGCTCAACGACTAGCGCGGGAGAGGGCGAGCAGTACTTC
CDR3aa: CASSSTTSAGEGEQYF

v_gene: TRBV4-1
d_gene: TRBD2
j_gene: TRBJ2-5
abundance: -
CDR3nt: TGCGCCAGCAGCCAGATAGCGGGAGACTATGAGACCCAGTACTTC
CDR3aa: CASSQIAGDYETQYF

v_gene: TRBV5-4
d_gene: TRBD2
j_gene: TRBJ2-7
abundance: -
CDR3nt: TGTGCCAGCAGCTCCCCCGGGACTAGCGGGAGAAGGGCCTACGAGCAGTACTTC
CDR3aa: CASSSPGTSGRRAYEQYF

v_gene: TRBV19
d_gene: TRBD1
j_gene: TRBJ1-1
abundance: -
CDR3nt: TGTGCCAGTTGGGACAGGAAGGGGACTGAAGCTTTCTTT
CDR3aa: CASWDRKGTEAFF

v_gene: TRBV27
d_gene: TRBD2
j_gene: TRBJ2-7
abundance: -
CDR3nt: TGTGCCAGCAGGGTGACTAGCGGGAGTACCTACGAGCAGTACTTC
CDR3aa: CASRVTSGSTYEQYF

v_gene: TRBV5-6
d_gene: -
j_gene: TRBJ1-2
abundance: few
CDR3nt: TGTGCCAGCAGCTTGGGCAGGGAAGATGGCTACACCTTC
CDR3aa: CASSLGREDGYTF

v_gene: TRBV29-1
d_gene: -
j_gene: TRBJ1-3
abundance: -
CDR3nt: TGCAGCGTTACCACCGGCGGGTACGGAGGAAACACCATATATTTT
CDR3aa: CSVTTGGYGGNTIYF

v_gene: TRBV9
d_gene: TRBD2
j_gene: TRBJ2-5
abundance: once
CDR3nt: TGTGCCAGCAGCGCGACTAGCGGGAGAGGTGGAGAGACCCAGTACTTC
CDR3aa: CASSATSGRGGETQYF

v_gene: TRBV7-9
d_gene: -
j_gene: TRBJ1-2
abundance: -
CDR3nt: TGTGCCAGCAGAACCGCGGGGGCGCAGGGCTACACCTTC
CDR3aa: CASRTAGAQGYTF

v_gene: TRBV7-8
d_gene: -
j_gene: TRBJ2-7
abundance: -
CDR3nt: TGTGCCAGCAACCTGGGAAGCGGACCCTACGAGCAGTACTTC
CDR3aa: CASNLGSGPYEQYF

v_gene: TRBV15
d_gene: -
j_gene: TRBJ2-7
abundance: -
CDR3nt: TGTGCCACCAGCCTAGGATCCAAATCCTCCTACGAGCAGTACTTC
CDR3aa: CATSLGSKSSYEQYF

v_gene: TRBV5-6
d_gene: TRBD1
j_gene: TRBJ1-2
abundance: -
CDR3nt: TGTGCCAGCAGCTCACCGGGACAGGCGACACGAGTTGGCTACACCTTC
CDR3aa: CASSSPGQATRVGYTF

v_gene: TRBV5-1
d_gene: TRBD1
j_gene: TRBJ2-7
abundance: -
CDR3nt: TGCGCCAGCAGCTCGGGACAGGGTATTGGCGAGCAGTACTTC
CDR3aa: CASSSGQGIGEQYF

v_gene: TRBV19
d_gene: TRBD2
j_gene: TRBJ2-7
abundance: -
CDR3nt: TGTGCCAGTAGCCCGGGACTAGCGGGAGTCCTCTCCTACGAGCAGTACTTC
CDR3aa: CASSPGLAGVLSYEQYF

v_gene: TRBV7-6
d_gene: -
j_gene: TRBJ2-3
abundance: -
CDR3nt: TGTGCCAGCAGCTTAGGAGGGCGTCGGGGTTTAGATACGCAGTATTTT
CDR3aa: CASSLGGRRGLDTQYF

v_gene: TRBV14
d_gene: TRBD2
j_gene: TRBJ2-7
abundance: few
CDR3nt: TGTGCCAGCAGCCACCCCGGACTAGCGGGAAGGCACGAGCAGTACTTC
CDR3aa: CASSHPGLAGRHEQYF

v_gene: TRBV11-1
d_gene: -
j_gene: TRBJ1-1
abundance: -
CDR3nt: TGTGCCAGCAGCTTAGGTTGGAGGAACACTGAAGCTTTCTTT
CDR3aa: CASSLGWRNTEAFF